A single TCR beta chain is shown here with its context. Its antigen is not identified. MiXCR, applied by TCRdb to the 5' RACE reads, yields one record per CDR3 protein. The data show hundreds of thousands of distinct CDR3 sequences, more than 15% seen once. The V and J ends lost 4 bases and 4 bases, in that order; junction bases with no gene match: 3. Germline assignment: CDR1 ENHRY and CDR2 SYGVKD. The CDR3 extends over 13 amino acids. This entry is derived from a study of CD8 T cells in ankylosing spondylitis. Study-level points and caveats: Blood of patients with ankylosing spondylitis appeared to be characterized by a TCR beta motif of several highly homologous variants. Clones linked to disease, bearing a CD8+ phenotype, were relatively rare in peripheral blood.

The chain carries TRBV10-3 and TRBJ1-2, with 7 bases that match TRBD1. The TCR originated in a male donor with ankylosing spondylitis. The sample taken for sequencing was blood, either unsorted or a sorted T cell fraction (not recorded which). CDR3 sequence reads: CAISAGTAYGYTF. In DNA, the CDR3 is TGTGCCATCAGTGCGGGGACAGCCTATGGCTACACCTTC.